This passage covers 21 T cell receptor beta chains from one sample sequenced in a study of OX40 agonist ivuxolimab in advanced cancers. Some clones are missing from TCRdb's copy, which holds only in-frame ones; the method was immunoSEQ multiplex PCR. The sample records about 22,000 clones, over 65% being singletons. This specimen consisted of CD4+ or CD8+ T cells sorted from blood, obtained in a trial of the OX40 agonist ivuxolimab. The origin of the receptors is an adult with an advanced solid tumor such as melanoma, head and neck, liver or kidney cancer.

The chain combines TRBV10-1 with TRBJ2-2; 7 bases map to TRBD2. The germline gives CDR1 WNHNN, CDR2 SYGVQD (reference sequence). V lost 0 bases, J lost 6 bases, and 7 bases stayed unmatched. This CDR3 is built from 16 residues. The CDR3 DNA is TGCGCCAGCAGTGAGTCTGCGGGAGATGGGGCCGGGGAGCTGTTTTTT. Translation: CASSESAGDGAGELFF.

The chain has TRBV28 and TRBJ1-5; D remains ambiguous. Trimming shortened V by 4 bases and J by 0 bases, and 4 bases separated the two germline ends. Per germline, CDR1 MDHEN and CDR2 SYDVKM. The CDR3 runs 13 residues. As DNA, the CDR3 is TGTGCCAGCAGTTACTTTAGCAATCAGCCCCAGCATTTT. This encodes CASSYFSNQPQHF. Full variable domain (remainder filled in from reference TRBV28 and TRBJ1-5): DVKVTQSSRYLVKRTGEKVFLECVQDMDHENMFWYRQDPGLGLRLIYFSYDVKMKEKGDIPEGYSVSREKKERFSLILESASTNQTSMYLCASSYFSNQPQHFGDGTRLSIL.

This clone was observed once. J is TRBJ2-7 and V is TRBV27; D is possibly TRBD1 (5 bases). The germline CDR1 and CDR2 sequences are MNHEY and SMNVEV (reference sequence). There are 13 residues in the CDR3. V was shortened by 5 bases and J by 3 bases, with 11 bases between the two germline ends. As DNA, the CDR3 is TGTGCCAGCAGTCTCACAGGTTACTACGAGCAGTACTTC. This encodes CASSLTGYYEQYF.

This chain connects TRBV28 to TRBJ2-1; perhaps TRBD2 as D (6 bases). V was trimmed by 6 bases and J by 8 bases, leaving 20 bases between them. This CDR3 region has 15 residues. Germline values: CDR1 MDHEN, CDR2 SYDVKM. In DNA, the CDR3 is TGTGCCAGCAGCCGCACTGGGCGGGAAGACGATGAGCAGTTCTTC. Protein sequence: CASSRTGREDDEQFF. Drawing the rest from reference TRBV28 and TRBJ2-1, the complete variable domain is DVKVTQSSRYLVKRTGEKVFLECVQDMDHENMFWYRQDPGLGLRLIYFSYDVKMKEKGDIPEGYSVSREKKERFSLILESASTNQTSMYLCASSRTGREDDEQFFGPGTRLTVL.

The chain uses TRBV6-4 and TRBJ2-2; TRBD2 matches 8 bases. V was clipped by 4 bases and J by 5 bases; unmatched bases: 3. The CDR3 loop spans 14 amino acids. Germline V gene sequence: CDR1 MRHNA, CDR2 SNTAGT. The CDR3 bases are TGTGCCAGCAGTGTACGGGGGGGGACCGGGGAGCTGTTTTTT. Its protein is CASSVRGGTGELFF.

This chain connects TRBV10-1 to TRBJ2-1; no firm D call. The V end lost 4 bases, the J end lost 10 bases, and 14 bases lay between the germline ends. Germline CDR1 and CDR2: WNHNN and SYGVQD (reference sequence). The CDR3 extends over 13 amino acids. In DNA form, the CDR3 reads TGCGCCAGCAGTGTGCTACAACGTGGGGAGCAGTTCTTC. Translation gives CASSVLQRGEQFF.

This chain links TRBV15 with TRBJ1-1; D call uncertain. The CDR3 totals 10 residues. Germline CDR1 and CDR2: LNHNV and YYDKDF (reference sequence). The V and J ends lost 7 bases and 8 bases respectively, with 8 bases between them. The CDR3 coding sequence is TGTGCCACCACCAAGACAGAAGCTTTCTTT. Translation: CATTKTEAFF.

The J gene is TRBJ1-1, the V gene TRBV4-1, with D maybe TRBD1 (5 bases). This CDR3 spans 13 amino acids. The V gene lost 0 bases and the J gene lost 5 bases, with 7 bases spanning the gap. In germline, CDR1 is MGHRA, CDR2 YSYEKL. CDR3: CASSQEWGTEAFF. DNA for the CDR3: TGCGCCAGCAGCCAAGAATGGGGGACTGAAGCTTTCTTT.

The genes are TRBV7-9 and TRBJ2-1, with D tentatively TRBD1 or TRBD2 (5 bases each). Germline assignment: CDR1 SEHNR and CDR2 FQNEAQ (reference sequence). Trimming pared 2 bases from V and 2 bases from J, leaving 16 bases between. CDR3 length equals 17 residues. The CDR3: CASSLNRGERAYNEQFF. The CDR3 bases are TGTGCCAGCAGCTTAAATCGAGGGGAACGGGCCTACAATGAGCAGTTCTTC.

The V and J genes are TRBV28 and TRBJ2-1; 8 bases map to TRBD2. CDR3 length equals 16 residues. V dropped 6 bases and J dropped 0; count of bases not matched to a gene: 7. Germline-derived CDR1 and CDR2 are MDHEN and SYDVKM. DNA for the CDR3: TGTGCCAGCAGCCCAATAGCGGGGAGCTCCTACAATGAGCAGTTCTTC. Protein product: CASSPIAGSSYNEQFF.

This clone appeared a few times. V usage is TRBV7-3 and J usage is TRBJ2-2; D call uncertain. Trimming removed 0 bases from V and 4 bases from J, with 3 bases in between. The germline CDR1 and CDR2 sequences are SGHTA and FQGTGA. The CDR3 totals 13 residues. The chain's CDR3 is CASSLTGTGELFF. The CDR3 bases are TGTGCCAGCAGCTTAACAGGCACCGGGGAGCTGTTTTTT.

CDR3: CASSGTGPFYEQYF. CDR3 nucleotide sequence: TGCGCCAGCAGCGGAACAGGACCCTTCTACGAGCAGTACTTC. This chain connects TRBV5-1 to TRBJ2-7; perhaps TRBD1 as D (5 bases). This CDR3 has 14 amino acids. Germline V gene data show CDR1 as SGHRS and CDR2 as YFSETQ. Trimming removed 4 bases at V and 3 bases at J, with 14 bases between.

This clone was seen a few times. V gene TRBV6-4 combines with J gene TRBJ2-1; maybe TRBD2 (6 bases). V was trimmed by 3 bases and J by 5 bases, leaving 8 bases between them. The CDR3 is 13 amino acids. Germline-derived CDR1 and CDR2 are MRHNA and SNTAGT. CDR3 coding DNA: TGTGCCAGCAGTGATAGCGGAAACAATGAGCAGTTCTTC. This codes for CASSDSGNNEQFF.

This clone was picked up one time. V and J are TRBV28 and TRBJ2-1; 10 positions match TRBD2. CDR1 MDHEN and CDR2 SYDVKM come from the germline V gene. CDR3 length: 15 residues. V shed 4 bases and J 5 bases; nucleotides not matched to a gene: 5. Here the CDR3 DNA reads TGTGCCAGCAGTTCCACTAGCGGGATTAACAATGAGCAGTTCTTC. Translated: CASSSTSGINNEQFF.

CDR3 amino acids: CASRLQGDGELFF. CDR3 in DNA: TGTGCCAGCAGACTACAGGGGGACGGGGAGCTGTTTTTT. The chain uses TRBV28 and TRBJ2-2, with 8 positions matching TRBD1. Germline CDR1 and CDR2: MDHEN and SYDVKM. The CDR3 totals 13 residues. Unmatched junction bases numbered 4, after V lost 6 bases and J lost 7 bases.

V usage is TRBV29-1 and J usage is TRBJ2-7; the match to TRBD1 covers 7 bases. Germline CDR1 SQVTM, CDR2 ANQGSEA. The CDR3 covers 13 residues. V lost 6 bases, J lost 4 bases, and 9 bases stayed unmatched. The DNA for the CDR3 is TGCAGCGTGCCGAGACAGGGTGGTTACGAGCAGTACTTC. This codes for CSVPRQGGYEQYF.

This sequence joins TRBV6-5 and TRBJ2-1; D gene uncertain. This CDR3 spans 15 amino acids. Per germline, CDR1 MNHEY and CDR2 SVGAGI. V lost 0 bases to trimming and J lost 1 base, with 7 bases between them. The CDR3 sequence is CASSYSPGSYNEQFF. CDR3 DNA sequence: TGTGCCAGCAGTTACTCTCCGGGTTCCTACAATGAGCAGTTCTTC.

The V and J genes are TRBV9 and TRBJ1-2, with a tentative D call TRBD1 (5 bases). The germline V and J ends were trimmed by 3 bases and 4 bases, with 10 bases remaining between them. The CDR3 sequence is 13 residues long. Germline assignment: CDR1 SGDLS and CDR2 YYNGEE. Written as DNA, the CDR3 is TGTGCCAGCAGCGAAACAGGCCCCTATGGCTACACCTTC. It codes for CASSETGPYGYTF.

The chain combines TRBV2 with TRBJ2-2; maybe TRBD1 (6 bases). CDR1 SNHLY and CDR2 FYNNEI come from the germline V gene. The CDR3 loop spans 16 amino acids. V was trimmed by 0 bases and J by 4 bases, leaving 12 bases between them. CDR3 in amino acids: CASSEALGASTGELFF. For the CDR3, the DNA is TGTGCCAGCAGTGAAGCCCTGGGGGCTAGCACCGGGGAGCTGTTTTTT.

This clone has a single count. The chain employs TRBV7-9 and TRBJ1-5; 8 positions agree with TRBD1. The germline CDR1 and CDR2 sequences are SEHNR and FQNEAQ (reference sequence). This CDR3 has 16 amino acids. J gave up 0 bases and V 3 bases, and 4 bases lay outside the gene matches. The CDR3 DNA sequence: TGTGCCAGCAGCTTCGGGACAGGTTATAGCAATCAGCCCCAGCATTTT. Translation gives CASSFGTGYSNQPQHF.

CDR3 in amino acids: CASSHGVHEQYF. CDR3 DNA: TGTGCCAGCAGCCATGGGGTTCACGAGCAGTACTTC. The rearrangement uses TRBV5-8 and TRBJ2-7; D uncertain. The CDR3 runs to 12 residues. CDR1 SGHTS and CDR2 YDEGEE come from the germline V gene. Trimming took off 4 bases at V and 5 bases at J, with 10 bases between the two ends.